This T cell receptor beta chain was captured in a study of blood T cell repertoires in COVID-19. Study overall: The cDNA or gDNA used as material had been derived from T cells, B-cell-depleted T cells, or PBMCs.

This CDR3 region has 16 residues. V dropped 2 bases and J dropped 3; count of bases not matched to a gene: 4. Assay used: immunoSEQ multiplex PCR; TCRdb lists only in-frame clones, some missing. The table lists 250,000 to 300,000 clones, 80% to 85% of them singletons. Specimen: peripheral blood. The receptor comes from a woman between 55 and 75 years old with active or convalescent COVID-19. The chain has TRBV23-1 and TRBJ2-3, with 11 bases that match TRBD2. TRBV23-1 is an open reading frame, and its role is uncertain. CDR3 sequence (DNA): TGCGCCAGCAGTCAAGAATCTAGCGGGGGGACAGATACGCAGTATTTT. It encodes CASSQESSGGTDTQYF.